This T cell receptor (beta chain) is drawn from a study of T cells expressing NK-cell markers. Study results and limitations: A range of roughly 1.0-8% of CD8+ T cells consisted of dominant NKG2C+ clonotypes in six donors.

CDR3 length equals 16 residues. Germline lookup yields CDR1 MDHEN and CDR2 SYDVKM. The cDNA for TCR beta came from 5'RACE template switching with UMIs. TCRdb reworked the 5' RACE reads into one entry per CDR3 protein, no DNA. This sample lists 150,000 to 200,000 distinct CDR3 sequences; its ten largest clones have just over 20%. Worth noting for this clonotype: Antigen unknown.

This clonotype was sampled from a man aged 18 to 69 in good health. The rearrangement links TRBV28 to TRBJ2-5; TCRdb calls TRBD1, which cannot be checked without DNA. The sample consisted of blood T cells: a sorted CD56 or NKG2C T cell subset, CD4+ or CD8+ T cells, or bulk PBMC T cells (not recorded which). This CDR3 reads CASSLRPGTGVETQYF.